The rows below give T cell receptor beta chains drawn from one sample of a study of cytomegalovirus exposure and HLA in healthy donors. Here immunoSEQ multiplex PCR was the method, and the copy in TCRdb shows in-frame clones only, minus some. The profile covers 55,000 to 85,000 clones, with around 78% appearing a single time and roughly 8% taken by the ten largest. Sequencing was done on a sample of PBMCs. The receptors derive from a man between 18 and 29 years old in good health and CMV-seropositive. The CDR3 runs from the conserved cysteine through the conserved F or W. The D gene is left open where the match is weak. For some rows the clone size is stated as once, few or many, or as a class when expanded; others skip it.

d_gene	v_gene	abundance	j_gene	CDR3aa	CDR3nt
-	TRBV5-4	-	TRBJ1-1	CASRPLLDSEAFF	TGTGCCAGCAGACCCCTCTTGGACTCTGAAGCTTTCTTT
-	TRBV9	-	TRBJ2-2	CASSVGALGELFF	TGTGCCAGCAGCGTAGGGGCCCTCGGGGAGCTGTTTTTT
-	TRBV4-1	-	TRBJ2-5	CASRGPGASETQYF	TGCGCCAGCCGAGGCCCAGGGGCGAGTGAGACCCAGTACTTC
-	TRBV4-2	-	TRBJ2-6	CASSQERTPSGANVLTF	TGTGCCAGCAGCCAAGAGAGGACTCCCTCTGGGGCCAACGTCCTGACTTTC
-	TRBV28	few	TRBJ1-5	CASSFVRSNQPQHF	TGTGCCAGCAGTTTCGTCCGGAGCAATCAGCCCCAGCATTTT
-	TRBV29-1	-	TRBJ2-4	CSVTARGDQYF	TGCAGCGTTACCGCCAGGGGGGACCAGTACTTC
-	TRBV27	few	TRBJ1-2	CASSPGGIYGYTF	TGTGCCAGCAGTCCGGGGGGAATCTATGGCTACACCTTC
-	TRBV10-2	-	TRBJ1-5	CASSGQYNQPQHF	TGCGCCAGCAGTGGACAGTACAATCAGCCCCAGCATTTT
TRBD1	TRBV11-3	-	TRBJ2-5	CASSPTGNGKTQYF	TGTGCCAGCAGCCCGACAGGGAACGGAAAGACCCAGTACTTC
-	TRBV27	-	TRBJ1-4	CASSRGGEKLFF	TGTGCCAGCAGCAGGGGTGGTGAAAAACTGTTTTTT
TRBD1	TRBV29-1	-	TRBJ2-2	CSVEGTGGTGELFF	TGCAGCGTTGAGGGGACAGGAGGCACCGGGGAGCTGTTTTTT
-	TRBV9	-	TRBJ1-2	CASSVGGRGGYTF	TGTGCCAGCAGCGTAGGAGGTCGTGGAGGCTACACCTTC
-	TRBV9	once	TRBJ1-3	CASSVGGVGNTIYF	TGTGCCAGCAGCGTCGGAGGGGTTGGAAACACCATATATTTT
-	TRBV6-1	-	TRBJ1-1	CASREPGQGDTEAFF	TGTGCCAGCAGGGAGCCGGGCCAAGGGGACACTGAAGCTTTCTTT
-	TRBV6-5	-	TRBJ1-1	CASSYSRTVNTEAFF	TGTGCCAGCAGTTACTCAAGGACAGTGAACACTGAAGCTTTCTTT
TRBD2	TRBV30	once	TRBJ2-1	CAWSLTSGPYNEQFF	TGTGCCTGGAGCCTTACTAGCGGGCCGTACAATGAGCAGTTCTTC
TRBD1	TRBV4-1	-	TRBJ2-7	CASSQPGQGNYEQYF	TGCGCCAGCAGCCAACCGGGACAGGGAAACTACGAGCAGTACTTC
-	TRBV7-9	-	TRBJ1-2	CASEDLGGTNYGYTF	TGTGCCAGCGAGGACCTAGGAGGGACTAACTATGGCTACACCTTC
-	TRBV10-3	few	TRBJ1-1	CAIRGPLDTEAFF	TGTGCCATCAGGGGCCCATTGGACACTGAAGCTTTCTTT
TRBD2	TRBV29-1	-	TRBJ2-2	CSVKTSGRANTGELFF	TGCAGCGTCAAGACTAGCGGGAGGGCGAACACCGGGGAGCTGTTTTTT
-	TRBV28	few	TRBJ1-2	CASTYNYGYTF	TGTGCCAGCACCTATAACTATGGCTACACCTTC
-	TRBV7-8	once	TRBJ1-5	CASSPSPGDNWQPQHF	TGTGCCAGCAGCCCTTCTCCGGGGGATAATTGGCAGCCCCAGCATTTT
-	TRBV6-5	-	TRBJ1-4	CASSPSGTQGEKLFF	TGTGCCAGCAGTCCCTCAGGGACACAGGGAGAAAAACTGTTTTTT
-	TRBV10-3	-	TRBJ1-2	CAISEGPRGHTF	TGTGCCATCAGTGAGGGGCCCAGGGGACACACCTTC
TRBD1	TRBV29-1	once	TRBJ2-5	CSVALGVGGGETQYF	TGCAGCGTTGCCTTGGGTGTAGGGGGCGGGGAGACCCAGTACTTC
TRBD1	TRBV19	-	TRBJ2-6	CATRDRGYLGAGANVLTF	TGTGCCACGAGGGACAGGGGTTATCTAGGAGCTGGGGCCAACGTCCTGACTTTC
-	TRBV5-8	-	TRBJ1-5	CASRYSNQPQHF	TGTGCCAGCAGATATAGCAATCAGCCCCAGCATTTT
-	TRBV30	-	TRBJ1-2	CAWSVQQDYGYTF	TGTGCCTGGAGTGTTCAACAGGACTATGGCTACACCTTC
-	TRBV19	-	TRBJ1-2	CASSTGFNNYGYTF	TGTGCCAGTAGTACAGGGTTCAACAACTATGGCTACACCTTC
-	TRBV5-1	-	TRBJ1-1	CASSARTDLNTEAFF	TGCGCCAGCAGCGCCCGGACGGACTTGAACACTGAAGCTTTCTTT
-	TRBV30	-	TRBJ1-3	CAWSVTAGNTIYF	TGTGCCTGGAGTGTGACAGCTGGAAACACCATATATTTT
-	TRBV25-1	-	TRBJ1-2	CASSDADSYGYTF	TGTGCCAGCAGTGATGCGGACAGCTATGGCTACACCTTC
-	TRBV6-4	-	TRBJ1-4	CASSDSMRGPKKLFF	TGTGCCAGCAGTGATTCGATGCGGGGACCCAAAAAACTGTTTTTT
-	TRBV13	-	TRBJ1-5	CASSLSGINQPQHF	TGTGCCAGCAGCTTATCAGGGATCAATCAGCCCCAGCATTTT
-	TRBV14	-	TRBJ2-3	CASSRYSTDTQYF	TGTGCCAGCAGCCGCTATAGCACAGATACGCAGTATTTT
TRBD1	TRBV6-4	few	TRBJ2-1	CASSDRADGYNEQFF	TGTGCCAGCTCCGACAGGGCCGATGGTTACAATGAGCAGTTCTTC
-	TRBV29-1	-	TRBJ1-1	CSVDGGTEAFF	TGCAGCGTCGACGGGGGCACTGAAGCTTTCTTT
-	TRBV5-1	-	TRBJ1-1	CASSLGGSWGAEAFF	TGCGCCAGCAGCTTGGGGGGCTCCTGGGGTGCTGAAGCTTTCTTT
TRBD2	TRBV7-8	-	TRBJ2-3	CASYALAGVDTQYF	TGTGCCAGCTATGCTCTAGCGGGGGTAGATACGCAGTATTTT
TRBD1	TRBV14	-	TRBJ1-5	CASSRNRGVSNQPQHF	TGTGCCAGCAGCCGCAACAGGGGGGTGAGCAATCAGCCCCAGCATTTT
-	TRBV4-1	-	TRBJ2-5	CASSQDHRATETQYF	TGCGCCAGCAGCCAAGACCACCGAGCTACAGAGACCCAGTACTTC
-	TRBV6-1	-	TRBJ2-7	CASSRGYSYEQYF	TGTGCCAGCAGCAGGGGATATTCCTACGAGCAGTACTTC
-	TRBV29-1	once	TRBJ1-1	CSVLLGPEAFF	TGCAGCGTTCTCTTGGGGCCTGAAGCTTTCTTT
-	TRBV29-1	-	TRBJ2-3	CSVGGVSTDTQYF	TGCAGCGTTGGAGGCGTGAGCACAGATACGCAGTATTTT
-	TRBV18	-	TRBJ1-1	CASSPPAGAETEAFF	TGTGCCAGCTCACCACCCGCGGGGGCTGAGACTGAAGCTTTCTTT
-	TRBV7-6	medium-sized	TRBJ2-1	CASSLEVAPEYNEQFF	TGTGCCAGCAGCTTAGAGGTAGCGCCGGAGTACAATGAGCAGTTCTTC
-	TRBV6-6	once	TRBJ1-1	CASMTGGHTEAFF	TGTGCCAGCATGACTGGGGGCCACACTGAAGCTTTCTTT
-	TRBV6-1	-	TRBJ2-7	CASRSNYEQYF	TGTGCCAGCAGGAGTAACTACGAGCAGTACTTC
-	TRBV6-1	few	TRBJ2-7	CASSLVHEQYF	TGTGCCAGCAGCCTCGTTCACGAGCAGTACTTC
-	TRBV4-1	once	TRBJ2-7	CASSQDVAETSYEQYF	TGCGCCAGCAGCCAAGATGTAGCGGAGACCTCCTACGAGCAGTACTTC
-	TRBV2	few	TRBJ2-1	CASQGPPAGVYNEQFF	TGTGCCTCCCAGGGGCCCCCCGCGGGAGTCTACAATGAGCAGTTCTTC
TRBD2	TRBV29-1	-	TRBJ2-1	CSVAAGAYNEQFF	TGCAGCGTTGCCGCGGGAGCCTACAATGAGCAGTTCTTC
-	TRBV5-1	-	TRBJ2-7	CASSWAASYEQYF	TGCGCCAGCAGCTGGGCTGCGTCCTACGAGCAGTACTTC
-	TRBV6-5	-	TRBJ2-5	CASSLGHEETQYF	TGTGCCAGCAGTCTCGGTCACGAAGAGACCCAGTACTTC
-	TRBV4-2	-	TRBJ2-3	CASSRGEADTQYF	TGTGCCAGCAGCCGGGGGGAAGCAGATACGCAGTATTTT
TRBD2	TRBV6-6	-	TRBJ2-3	CASVLAGADTQYF	TGTGCCAGCGTTCTAGCGGGGGCAGATACGCAGTATTTT
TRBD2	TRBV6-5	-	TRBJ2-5	CASSSPGLAVQETQYF	TGTGCCAGCAGTTCACCGGGACTAGCGGTCCAAGAGACCCAGTACTTC